One T cell receptor (beta chain) is described in this entry. This entry comes from a study of blood T cell repertoires in COVID-19. Across the study: Samples taken during acute and convalescent COVID-19 were collected in the United States, Italy and Spain. The analysed material was cDNA or gDNA that came from T cells, B-cell-depleted T cells, or PBMCs.

This CDR3 comprises 13 residues. V lost 5 bases and J lost 1, with 8 bases in between. Germline CDR1 ENHRY, CDR2 SYGVKD. Methods used by the authors: Amplifying reference gene primers gave estimates of nucleated cell counts. The data were produced by immunoSEQ multiplex PCR, yet TCRdb's version contains in-frame clones alone and is incomplete. Clone size and V and J calls were adopted from that table, with D and trimming inferred from the DNA. The sample yields about 200,000 clones, over 75% seen once. V and J are TRBV10-3 and TRBJ1-1; D unclear. The material sequenced was peripheral blood. The sequence derives from a man aged 50 or older with acute or convalescent COVID-19. The CDR3 sequence: CAISLRSNTEAFF. CDR3 DNA sequence: TGTGCCATCAGTCTTCGGTCGAACACTGAAGCTTTCTTT.